The 32 T cell receptor beta chains below were found in one sample sequenced in a study of T-cell reconstitution after alpha-beta-depleted transplantation in children. Construction of the TCRbeta library involved unique molecular identifiers. TCRdb re-analysed the PCR reads in MiXCR, keeping a single row per CDR3 protein. The sample yields more than 400,000 distinct CDR3 sequences, 43% seen once. The sample was PBMCs, taken before TCRalphabeta/CD19-depleted stem cell transplant. These receptors were taken from a girl under 10 years old with aplastic anemia, due to receive a stem cell transplant.

There are many counts of this clonotype. This chain joins TRBV29-1 and TRBJ2-7, with 11 bases that match TRBD2. J was trimmed by 7 bases and V by 5 bases; bases with no gene match: 7. This CDR3 is built from 13 residues. Germline CDR1 SQVTM, CDR2 ANQGSEA. The CDR3: CSVLSGRAREQYF. Written as DNA, the CDR3 is TGCAGCGTTCTTAGCGGGAGGGCCAGGGAGCAGTACTTC.

The CDR3 region has the DNA TGTGCCAGCAGTAAACGGGTGTATAATGAAAAACTGTTTTTT. It specifies CASSKRVYNEKLFF. The chain has TRBV28 and TRBJ1-4; D is undetermined. The CDR3 runs to 14 residues. The V and J ends lost 5 bases and 4 bases respectively, with 11 bases between them. Germline assignment: CDR1 MDHEN and CDR2 SYDVKM.

Ten or more counts support this clonotype. CDR3 coding DNA: TGTGCCAGCAGTCCGTCAATGGTGGGAAACATTCAGTACTTC. Encoded protein: CASSPSMVGNIQYF. V is TRBV27 and J is TRBJ2-4, with D unclear. The V end was cut by 5 bases, the J end by 6 bases, with 14 bases between. The V gene's germline CDR1 is MNHEY and CDR2 SMNVEV (reference sequence). CDR3 length: 14 residues.

This clonotype has a handful of counts. The chain uses TRBV7-9 and TRBJ2-5; TRBD1 matches 7 bases. Trimming removed 4 bases from V and 3 bases from J; junction bases left unmatched: 8. This CDR3 is 15 amino acids long. Germline CDR1 SEHNR, CDR2 FQNEAQ (reference sequence). This CDR3 reads CASSSLPDREETQYF. CDR3 DNA: TGTGCCAGCAGCTCCCTACCCGACAGGGAAGAGACCCAGTACTTC.

The rearrangement uses TRBV19 and TRBJ1-5; possible D gene TRBD1, 5 bases. Germline V gene lookup returns CDR1 LNHDA and CDR2 SQIVND (reference sequence). CDR3 length equals 16 residues. Trimming stripped 6 bases from V and 0 bases from J, with 15 bases between. CDR3 bases: TGTGCCAGTAGCAATGCGGGGGATTATAGCAATCAGCCCCAGCATTTT. Its translation: CASSNAGDYSNQPQHF.

V usage is TRBV7-2 and J usage is TRBJ1-1; weak D call: TRBD1 (5 bases). The germline CDR1 and CDR2 sequences are SGHTA and FQGNSA. Between the trimmed V and J ends, which lost 1 base and 4 bases, there was a span of 10 bases. The CDR3 runs 14 residues. CDR3 region: CASSLDLGGTEAFF. DNA for the CDR3: TGTGCCAGCAGCTTAGATCTGGGGGGCACTGAAGCTTTCTTT.

The V gene is TRBV4-1, the J gene TRBJ2-7; 8 bases are a match to TRBD2. This CDR3 is 18 amino acids long. The trim removed 0 bases at V and 0 bases at J, leaving 10 bases unmatched. CDR1 and CDR2 from the germline V gene are MGHRA and YSYEKL. The CDR3 loop reads CASSQESSPSGSSYEQYF. CDR3 nucleotide sequence: TGCGCCAGCAGCCAAGAATCGTCCCCCAGCGGGAGCTCCTACGAGCAGTACTTC.

This clonotype was detected only a few times. The chain carries TRBV30 and TRBJ2-2, with 8 bases matching TRBD1. Germline V gives CDR1 GTSNPN, CDR2 SVGIG (reference sequence). J gave up 8 bases and V 2 bases, and 7 bases lay outside the gene matches. The CDR3 totals 14 residues. The CDR3 protein is CAWSRRQGLGELFF. The CDR3 DNA reads as TGTGCCTGGAGTAGGAGACAGGGGTTGGGGGAGCTGTTTTTT.

This chain uses TRBV6-2 or TRBV6-3 with TRBJ1-5; 7 bases fit TRBD1. Germline loops: CDR1 MNHEY, CDR2 SVGEGT. Losses at the gene ends were 2 bases for V and 0 bases for J; bases not matched to a gene: 4. This CDR3 is built from 16 residues. The DNA for the CDR3 is TGTGCCAGCAGTTACGACAGGGCCTATAGCAATCAGCCCCAGCATTTT. Its protein is CASSYDRAYSNQPQHF.

In DNA, the CDR3 is TGCAGCGTCGTACAGGGGAGCGGGGAGACCCAGTACTTC. Encoded protein: CSVVQGSGETQYF. The genes are TRBV29-1 and TRBJ2-5; tentative D call: TRBD1 (7 bases). From germline, CDR1 is SQVTM and CDR2 ANQGSEA. V was trimmed by 6 bases and J by 5 bases, leaving 16 bases between them. This CDR3 region has 13 residues.

In its sample, this clonotype was seen many times. The chain joins TRBV10-3 to TRBJ2-3, with 14 bases fitting TRBD2. V shed 6 bases and J 3 bases; nucleotides not matched to a gene: 11. This CDR3 is 18 amino acids long. CDR1 ENHRY and CDR2 SYGVKD come from the germline V gene. CDR3 region: CAIRDPGLAGAGTDTQYF. CDR3 in DNA: TGTGCCATCAGAGACCCGGGACTAGCGGGAGCGGGAACAGATACGCAGTATTTT.

On this clonotype: Sequence at one end of the junction differs from germline and may be a read error. This chain links TRBV5-6 with TRBJ2-5; 7 bases match TRBD1. CDR1 is SGHDT and CDR2 is YYEEEE in the germline V gene. The CDR3 sequence is 14 residues long. In nucleotides, the CDR3 is TGTGCCAGCAGCTCGGGACAGCACATGGAGACCCAGAACTTC. It encodes CASSSGQHMETQNF.

V usage is TRBV2 and J usage is TRBJ2-1; the D is unclear. Trimming removed 6 bases at V and 8 bases at J, with 11 bases between. The CDR3 spans 12 residues. Germline V CDR1 and CDR2: SNHLY, FYNNEI. The CDR3 bases are TGTGCCAGCAGAGGAGCAAACCATGAGCAGTTCTTC. The encoded protein is CASRGANHEQFF.

This clonotype was found a few times. This chain connects TRBV12-3 or TRBV12-4 to TRBJ2-7; D is uncertain. The CDR3 loop spans 13 amino acids. Between the trimmed V and J ends, which lost 0 bases and 2 bases, there was a span of 5 bases. CDR3 loop: CASSLAQTYEQYF. The CDR3 region has the DNA TGTGCCAGCAGTTTAGCTCAGACCTACGAGCAGTACTTC.

V is TRBV14 and J is TRBJ2-2; 10 bases are a match to TRBD1. The V segment lost 1 base and the J segment 6 bases; nucleotides outside the gene matches: 8. The germline gives CDR1 SGHDN, CDR2 FVKESK. This CDR3 has 17 amino acids. For the CDR3, the DNA is TGTGCCAGCAGCCAAGTCTGGGACAGGGGCAACGCCGGGGAGCTGTTTTTT. It specifies CASSQVWDRGNAGELFF.

The J gene is TRBJ2-6, the V gene TRBV5-5; D ambiguous. The germline V gene has CDR1 SGHKS and CDR2 YYEKEE (reference sequence). CDR3 length: 16 amino acids. Trimming took 0 bases from V and 4 from J, leaving 11 bases between them. The chain's CDR3 is CASSLAFDPGANVLTF. The DNA for the CDR3 is TGTGCCAGCAGCTTGGCATTCGATCCGGGGGCCAACGTCCTGACTTTC.

The V and J genes are TRBV5-1 and TRBJ2-2, with D unclear. V gave up 0 bases and J gave up 4 bases, with 10 bases separating them. CDR1 is SGHRS and CDR2 is YFSETQ in the germline V gene. The CDR3 loop spans 15 amino acids. The CDR3: CASSLVHPGTGELFF. The CDR3 nucleotides read TGCGCCAGCAGCTTGGTTCATCCCGGCACCGGGGAGCTGTTTTTT.

V usage is TRBV6-5 and J usage is TRBJ2-1; D is undetermined. The CDR3 sequence is 13 residues long. Germline V gene data show CDR1 as MNHEY and CDR2 as SVGAGI. Between the trimmed V and J ends, which lost 2 bases and 13 bases, there was a span of 15 bases. CDR3 protein: CASSYEKRLIQFF. CDR3 DNA sequence: TGTGCCAGCAGTTACGAGAAGCGTCTGATTCAGTTCTTC.

This clonotype was recorded a few times. The chain joins TRBV5-1 to TRBJ2-5, with D perhaps being TRBD1 or TRBD2 (5 bases each). This CDR3 spans 15 amino acids. Germline V gives CDR1 SGHRS, CDR2 YFSETQ. V was pared by 1 base and J by 1 base, with 11 bases between. The CDR3 is CASSLRAGTQETQYF. CDR3 in DNA: TGCGCCAGCAGCTTGAGGGCCGGGACCCAAGAGACCCAGTACTTC.

This clonotype was counted only a few times. The V and J genes are TRBV4-1 and TRBJ2-2; tentatively, D is TRBD1 or TRBD2 (6 bases each). CDR1 and CDR2 from the germline V gene are MGHRA and YSYEKL. CDR3 size: 16 residues. Trimming pared 4 bases from V and 6 bases from J, leaving 18 bases between. This CDR3 is CASSRVGGRGAGELFF. The CDR3 coding sequence is TGCGCCAGCAGCCGCGTAGGGGGGAGAGGTGCCGGGGAGCTGTTTTTT.

The chain carries TRBV20-1 and TRBJ2-7; possibly TRBD2 for D (6 bases). Germline V lookup: CDR1 DFQATT, CDR2 SNEGSKA (reference sequence). The CDR3 consists of 16 residues. The V end lost 0 bases, the J end lost 1 base, and 16 bases lay between the germline ends. The CDR3 sequence: CSARERAGINSYEQYF. For the CDR3, the DNA is TGCAGTGCTAGAGAACGGGCGGGAATTAATTCCTACGAGCAGTACTTC.

The chain joins TRBV20-1 to TRBJ2-1, with TRBD2 matching over 9 bases. The length of the CDR3 is 15 residues. CDR1 DFQATT and CDR2 SNEGSKA come from the germline V gene (reference sequence). With V trimmed by 3 bases and J by 7 bases, 10 bases remained unmatched. CDR3 protein: CSARSLAGNQNEQFF. The DNA for the CDR3 is TGCAGTGCTAGGTCCCTAGCGGGGAATCAGAATGAGCAGTTCTTC.

This clonotype was detected ten times or more. The rearrangement joins TRBV6-5 to TRBJ2-6; D is perhaps TRBD2 (5 bases). The CDR3 length is 18 residues. V lost 2 bases to trimming and J lost 0 bases, with 14 bases between them. Germline V gives CDR1 MNHEY, CDR2 SVGAGI. Here the CDR3 DNA reads TGTGCCAGCAGTTACCGGGAACGGCACTACTCTGGGGCCAACGTCCTGACTTTC. Translating it yields CASSYRERHYSGANVLTF.

The V call is TRBV5-1, the J call TRBJ2-3; possible D gene TRBD1, 5 bases. The V gene's germline CDR1 is SGHRS and CDR2 YFSETQ. This CDR3 contains 15 residues. Trimming removed 1 base from V and 3 bases from J, with 12 bases in between. The CDR3 coding sequence is TGCGCCAGCAGCTTGACCAGGGAACGGACAGATACGCAGTATTTT. This translates into CASSLTRERTDTQYF. Variable domain in full (rest from reference TRBV5-1 and TRBJ2-3): KAGVTQTPRYLIKTRGQQVTLSCSPISGHRSVSWYQQTPGQGLQFLFEYFSETQRNKGNFPGRFSGRQFSNSRSEMNVSTLELGDSALYLCASSLTRERTDTQYFGPGTRLTVL.

This clonotype was detected only a few times. A much larger clone differs by one base, so this may be a read error. This chain joins TRBV28 and TRBJ1-2; D is uncertain. CDR3 size: 14 residues. The germline CDR1 and CDR2 sequences are MDHEN and SYDVKM. In DNA form, the CDR3 reads TGTGCCAGCAGTTTACCGGGTGACGGCTATGGCGACACCTTC. Protein product: CASSLPGDGYGDTF.

For the CDR3, the DNA is TGTGCCAGCAGGACCTTGGCCGGGACAGGGGGACAGCCCCAGCATTTT. This gives the protein CASRTLAGTGGQPQHF. This chain links TRBV27 with TRBJ1-5; TRBD1 matches at 11 bases. The junction had 11 bases not matched to a gene; V was cut back by 6 bases and J by 7 bases. The CDR3 is 16 amino acids. Germline CDR1 is MNHEY and CDR2 is SMNVEV (reference sequence).

The chain combines TRBV20-1 with TRBJ2-3; 12 bases match TRBD2. This CDR3 comprises 17 residues. V was clipped by 7 bases and J by 4 bases; unmatched bases: 15. From germline, CDR1 is DFQATT and CDR2 SNEGSKA (reference sequence). The CDR3 DNA reads as TGCAGTGGTATGTCGGACCTAGCGGGGGGGCCCGCAGATACGCAGTATTTT. Translating it yields CSGMSDLAGGPADTQYF.

This clonotype was detected a few times. The chain is built from TRBV7-2 and TRBJ2-4; TRBD1 matches at 7 bases. From germline, CDR1 is SGHTA and CDR2 FQGNSA. This CDR3 region has 14 residues. V lost 5 bases and J lost 5; bases outside the gene matches: 6. Written as DNA, the CDR3 is TGTGCCAGCAGCCTAAGACAGGGACAAAACATTCAGTACTTC. This translates into CASSLRQGQNIQYF. The full variable domain, with the rest looked up from reference TRBV7-2 and TRBJ2-4, is GAGVSQSPSNKVTEKGKDVELRCDPISGHTALYWYRQSLGQGLEFLIYFQGNSAPDKSGLPSDRFSAERTGGSVSTLTIQRTQQEDSAVYLCASSLRQGQNIQYFGAGTRLSVL.

In this sample, this clonotype turned up many times. V and J are TRBV11-2 and TRBJ1-1; D gene uncertain. Germline V gene sequence: CDR1 SGHAT, CDR2 FQNNGV. This CDR3 region has 15 residues. V lost 6 bases and J 2 bases, leaving 16 bases between the germline ends. The CDR3: CASREAWRPNTEAFF. The CDR3 nucleotides are TGTGCCAGCAGGGAAGCGTGGCGGCCAAACACTGAAGCTTTCTTT.

This sequence joins TRBV15 and TRBJ1-6, with 10 bases lining up with TRBD1. The CDR3 extends over 13 amino acids. Germline trimming cut 8 bases from V and 9 bases from J; bases unmatched to any gene: 4. The germline V gene encodes CDR1 LNHNV and CDR2 YYDKDF (reference sequence). CDR3 amino acids: CATAGQGRSPLHF. The CDR3 region has the DNA TGTGCCACCGCGGGACAGGGGCGTTCACCCCTCCACTTT.

This clonotype has just a few counts. The CDR3 nucleotides are TGTGCCAGCAGCGGACTAGAGGGGGGAAGGGCTAACTATGGCTACACCTTC. Its translation is CASSGLEGGRANYGYTF. The chain joins TRBV9 to TRBJ1-2; D might be TRBD1 (6 bases). Per the germline V gene, CDR1 is SGDLS and CDR2 is YYNGEE. Trimming left V 3 bases short and J 0 bases short, with 18 bases between. The CDR3 extends over 17 amino acids.

CDR3 in amino acids: CASSTGGKETQYF. The DNA for the CDR3 is TGTGCTTCGAGTACGGGCGGCAAAGAGACCCAGTACTTC. The chain links TRBV19 to TRBJ2-5; D not certain. Germline V CDR1 and CDR2: LNHDA, SQIVND (reference sequence). This CDR3 comprises 13 residues.